This TCR beta chain stems from a study of CXCR3-negative and CXCR3-positive naive CD8 T cells. Each TRB cDNA library was prepared by 5' RACE (with UMI labels). TCRdb reprocessed the 5' RACE reads, with one entry per CDR3 protein and no DNA. This repertoire includes over 70,000 distinct CDR3 sequences. There are 12 residues in the CDR3. Per the germline V gene, CDR1 is MNHNY and CDR2 is SVGAGI (reference sequence). Material: naive CXCR3- CD8+ T cells from blood. The subset denotes: CD45RO-CCR7+CD27+CD95- naive CD8+ T cells lacking CXCR3 (TNR3-). This rearrangement joins TRBV6-6 to TRBJ1-1. The sequence derives from a human donor in good health. Some clones in this sample may be carry-over from other donors' samples. CDR3 residues: CASTAANTEAFF.